This T cell receptor beta chain came from a study of T-cell reconstitution after alpha-beta-depleted transplantation in children (dated by TCRdb to about 2016). As for the study more broadly: The study quantitatively tracked T-cell immune reconstitution after TCRalphabeta/CD19-depleted allogeneic hematopoietic cell transplantation in children using TCR repertoire profiling.

Here is what the overall study found, with its caveats: The high TCRbeta diversity at day 60 in some patients was ascribed to recipient T cells and intrathymic progenitors that had survived conditioning. Over subsequent months, a decline in hyperexpanded clone frequencies was noted, and after one year, T-cell counts and TCRbeta diversity were mostly ascribed to newly produced T cells. About two months after transplant, the apparently early recovery of alphabetaT-cell counts reportedly depended on just several hundred clones that had expanded rapidly and came from non-depleted graft cells.

Receptors were amplified or captured by PCR. Sequencing was performed on an Illumina HiSeq 2500. Molecular barcoding was employed in the preparation of TCR libraries, with unique molecular identifiers being used to normalize TCRbeta repertoire quantification. TCRdb's own reprocessing of the public reads used fastp at Q25 and MiXCR and kept productive beta chains. Rows merge per CDR3 protein into single entries with the most common DNA and genes. Here the sample has about 590,000 distinct CDR3 sequences; 10% to 15% occur a single time. The ten largest clones capture 2.2% of the sample. V drops 6 bases and J drops 5 bases, leaving 14 bases in between. The CDR3 contains 13 residues, cysteine and phenylalanine counted. Kept here is only the CDR3 DNA, which spans 39 bases and is read in frame from base 1. CDR1 and CDR2, per the germline V gene, are MNHNS and SASEGT. This clonotype came up many times. The target of this receptor is not known. Per-base qualities were not stored, and no clone one base away is much larger.

The treatment or condition label, read with the paper, signifies: allogeneic hematopoietic cell transplantation with graft depleted of TCRalphabeta T cells and CD19 B cells. The transplant recipients were children given TCRalphabeta/CD19-depleted allogeneic hematopoietic cell grafts. The material sequenced was PBMCs, mostly from graft donor cells, taken 360 days after TCRalphabeta/CD19-depleted stem cell transplant. The V and J genes are TRBV6-1 and TRBJ2-7, with the D gene uncertain. The TCR sequence derives from a male patient younger than 18 who had a stem cell transplant for acute myeloid leukemia, so the T cells may come from the graft donor. The CDR3 here reads CASSPGRFNEQYF. The nucleotide sequence reads TGTGCCAGCAGCCCCGGTCGTTTTAACGAGCAGTACTTC.